The clone carrying this T cell receptor beta chain was observed at least ten times. Its antigen is unknown. This specimen comes from a study of response to subunit inactivated influenza vaccine. Study findings and constraints: Few new T cells, the authors suggested, are recruited by each seasonal influenza vaccination.

TCRdb analysed the RT-PCR reads with MiXCR anew, one entry per CDR3 protein. The sample holds 490,000 or so distinct CDR3 sequences, 7.6% seen once. V was shortened by 7 bases and J by 0 bases, with 15 bases between the two germline ends. This CDR3 is built from 15 residues. The input for sequencing was PBMCs from blood, taken 23 months after vaccination. This chain links TRBV12-3 or TRBV12-4 with TRBJ1-1, with D unresolved. The source of this sequence is a man between 50 and 69 years old who received an inactivated influenza vaccine. CDR3 loop: CASTLTAGMNTEAFF. In DNA, the CDR3 is TGTGCCAGCACCCTTACAGCTGGGATGAACACTGAAGCTTTCTTT.